This T cell receptor beta chain was profiled in a study of cytomegalovirus exposure and HLA in healthy donors. The V and J ends lost 4 bases and 8 bases respectively, with 12 bases between them. The CDR3 is made up of 13 amino acids. Germline assignment: CDR1 SNHLY and CDR2 FYNNEI. The PCR made use of 60 Vbeta and 13 Jbeta primers. Sequenced by immunoSEQ multiplex PCR; TCRdb stores in-frame clones only, minus some. The sample holds 65,000 to 90,000 clones, around 80% seen once. Sequenced material: PBMCs. The chain carries TRBV2 and TRBJ2-1, with TRBD1 as a possible D gene (6 bases). The sequence derives from a man in his thirties or forties in good health and CMV-seronegative. CDR3 loop: CASSGQVRDEQFF. CDR3 nucleotides: TGTGCCAGCAGTGGACAGGTTCGGGATGAGCAGTTCTTC.